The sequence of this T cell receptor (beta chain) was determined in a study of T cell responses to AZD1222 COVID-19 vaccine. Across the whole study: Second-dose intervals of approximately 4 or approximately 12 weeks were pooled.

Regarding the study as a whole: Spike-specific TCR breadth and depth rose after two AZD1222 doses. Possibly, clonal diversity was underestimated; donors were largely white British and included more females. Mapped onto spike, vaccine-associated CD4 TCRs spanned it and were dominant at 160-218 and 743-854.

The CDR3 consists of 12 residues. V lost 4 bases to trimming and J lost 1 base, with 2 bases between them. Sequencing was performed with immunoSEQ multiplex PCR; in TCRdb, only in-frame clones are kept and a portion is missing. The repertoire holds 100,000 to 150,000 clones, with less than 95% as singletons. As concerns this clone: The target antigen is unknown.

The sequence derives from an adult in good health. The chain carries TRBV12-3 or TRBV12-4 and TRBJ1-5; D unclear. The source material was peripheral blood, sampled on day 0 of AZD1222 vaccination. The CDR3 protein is CASSWSNQPQHF. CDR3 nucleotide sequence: TGTGCCAGCAGTTGGAGCAATCAGCCCCAGCATTTT.